A single sample gave rise to the 9 T cell receptor beta chains below, sequenced in a study of blood T cell repertoires in COVID-19. Here immunoSEQ multiplex PCR was the method, and the copy in TCRdb shows in-frame clones only, minus some. The sample holds over 150,000 clones, over 80% seen once. What was sequenced was peripheral blood. The source of these receptors is a woman between 35 and 50 years old with COVID-19, enrolled during active disease.

CDR3 in amino acids: CASSSAGQAYGYTF. As DNA, the CDR3 is TGTGCCAGCAGCTCCGCGGGACAGGCATATGGCTACACCTTC. The chain carries TRBV11-2 and TRBJ1-2; 8 nucleotides match TRBD1. V lost 4 bases to trimming and J lost 5 bases; unmatched junction nucleotides: 6. Germline V gene lookup returns CDR1 SGHAT and CDR2 FQNNGV. This CDR3 has 14 amino acids. Complete variable domain (other parts from reference TRBV11-2 and TRBJ1-2): EAGVAQSPRYKIIEKRQSVAFWCNPISGHATLYWYQQILGQGPKLLIQFQNNGVVDDSQLPKDRFSAERLKGVDSTLKIQPAKLEDSAVYLCASSSAGQAYGYTFGSGTRLTVV.

In its sample, this clone was seen once. The chain links TRBV19 to TRBJ2-5; D is perhaps TRBD1 (6 bases). CDR1 is LNHDA and CDR2 is SQIVND in the germline V gene (reference sequence). The CDR3 loop spans 14 amino acids. Trimming pared 2 bases from V and 2 bases from J, leaving 9 bases between. For the CDR3, the DNA is TGTGCCAGTAGTATACAGGGGTCTCAAGAGACCCAGTACTTC. It yields the protein CASSIQGSQETQYF.

V is TRBV18 and J is TRBJ1-1, with no clear D. CDR1 is KGHSH, CDR2 LQKENI, per germline. The CDR3 extends over 14 amino acids. V lost 2 bases, J lost 1 base, and 8 bases lay in between. As DNA, the CDR3 is TGTGCCAGCTCACCATTTGGCGGGAACACTGAAGCTTTCTTT. It is translated as CASSPFGGNTEAFF.

The chain uses TRBV10-3 and TRBJ2-7, with D tentatively TRBD2 (5 bases). The germline gives CDR1 ENHRY, CDR2 SYGVKD. V shed 4 bases and J shed 3 bases, with 16 bases lying between them. This CDR3 comprises 15 residues. This CDR3 is CAISGGDYDLYEQYF. CDR3 bases: TGTGCCATCAGTGGGGGTGACTACGACCTCTACGAGCAGTACTTC.

The chain carries TRBV9 and TRBJ1-2, with TRBD1 as a possible D gene (5 bases). The germline CDR1 and CDR2 sequences are SGDLS and YYNGEE. CDR3 length equals 14 residues. V was clipped by 4 bases and J by 5 bases, with 15 bases between them. The CDR3 here is CASSPQAGLYGYTF. The CDR3 DNA reads as TGTGCCAGCAGCCCCCAGGCAGGGCTGTATGGCTACACCTTC.

V is TRBV2 and J is TRBJ1-2; 9 bases match TRBD1. Per the germline V gene, CDR1 is SNHLY and CDR2 is FYNNEI. CDR3 length equals 12 residues. V shed 7 bases, J shed 8 bases, and the junction held 5 bases outside the gene matches. CDR3 in amino acids: CASTRDRVGYTF. CDR3 coding DNA: TGTGCCAGCACCCGGGACAGGGTAGGCTACACCTTC.

The chain links TRBV7-9 to TRBJ1-5; D gene unclear. The germline gives CDR1 SEHNR, CDR2 FQNEAQ (reference sequence). Trimming stripped 0 bases from V and 3 bases from J, with 6 bases between. The length of the CDR3 is 14 residues. The CDR3 DNA is TGTGCCAGCAGCTTAGCGCACACCAATCAGCCCCAGCATTTT. Translating it yields CASSLAHTNQPQHF.

In this sample, this clone turned up a few times. The J gene is TRBJ1-2, the V gene TRBV27; 8 bases line up with TRBD1. The CDR3 has 14 residues. Losses at the gene ends were 4 bases for V and 7 bases for J; bases not matched to a gene: 8. Germline-derived CDR1 and CDR2 are MNHEY and SMNVEV (reference sequence). The CDR3 here is CASSSRQGALGYTF. CDR3 nucleotides: TGTGCCAGCAGTTCCCGCCAGGGGGCCCTTGGCTACACCTTC.

The chain has TRBV4-1 and TRBJ2-7; tentatively, D is TRBD1 (6 bases). This CDR3 region has 15 residues. V lost 0 bases, J lost 3 bases, and 12 bases lay in between. Germline V CDR1 and CDR2: MGHRA, YSYEKL. For the CDR3, the DNA is TGCGCCAGCAGCCAAGATCAGGGGCAATTCTACGAGCAGTACTTC. Protein product: CASSQDQGQFYEQYF.